The rows below give T cell receptor beta chains drawn from one sample of a study of cytomegalovirus exposure and HLA in healthy donors. TCRdb's table, derived via immunoSEQ multiplex PCR, lists solely in-frame clones and lacks some. This sample has 150,000 to 200,000 clones, with 70% to 90% found just once. Sequenced sample: PBMCs. The receptors shown here come from a man aged 18 to 30 in good health and CMV-seropositive. Both conserved end residues are part of each CDR3. The D gene is left open where the match is weak. Size is stated for part of the rows, as once, few or many counts, or as a class when the clone is expanded.

cdr3_aa: CASSVDQGRSPTDTQYF; cdr3_nt: TGTGCCAGCAGCGTAGACCAGGGGCGGAGCCCCACAGATACGCAGTATTTT; j_call: TRBJ2-3; clone_size: -; d_call: -; v_call: TRBV9
cdr3_aa: CASSLRTSGGTYNEQFF; cdr3_nt: TGTGCCAGCAGCCTCCGGACTAGCGGGGGGACATACAATGAGCAGTTCTTC; j_call: TRBJ2-1; clone_size: -; d_call: TRBD2; v_call: TRBV9
cdr3_aa: CASSHLTGGDEKLFF; cdr3_nt: TGTGCCAGTAGTCACCTGACAGGGGGCGATGAAAAACTGTTTTTT; j_call: TRBJ1-4; clone_size: few; d_call: TRBD1; v_call: TRBV19
cdr3_aa: CASSLGSRGGTEAFF; cdr3_nt: TGCGCCAGCAGCTTGGGGTCGAGAGGGGGCACTGAAGCTTTCTTT; j_call: TRBJ1-1; clone_size: -; d_call: -; v_call: TRBV5-1
cdr3_aa: CSVGTGGNTGELFF; cdr3_nt: TGCAGCGTCGGGACAGGGGGGAACACCGGGGAGCTGTTTTTT; j_call: TRBJ2-2; clone_size: -; d_call: TRBD1; v_call: TRBV29-1
cdr3_aa: CASSIAGFGYEQYF; cdr3_nt: TGTGCCAGTAGTATAGCAGGGTTCGGCTACGAGCAGTACTTC; j_call: TRBJ2-7; clone_size: -; d_call: -; v_call: TRBV19
cdr3_aa: CASSYRGMNTEAFF; cdr3_nt: TGTGCCAGCAGTTACCGGGGGATGAACACTGAAGCTTTCTTT; j_call: TRBJ1-1; clone_size: -; d_call: -; v_call: TRBV6-5
cdr3_aa: CASSIGGTAGGETQYF; cdr3_nt: TGTGCCAGTAGTATAGGAGGGACAGCTGGGGGAGAGACCCAGTACTTC; j_call: TRBJ2-5; clone_size: -; d_call: TRBD1; v_call: TRBV19
cdr3_aa: CASSDESGIYNEQFF; cdr3_nt: TGTGCCAGCAGTGACGAGTCGGGGATCTACAATGAGCAGTTCTTC; j_call: TRBJ2-1; clone_size: -; d_call: -; v_call: TRBV6-1
cdr3_aa: CASSLEGGGDTQYF; cdr3_nt: TGTGCCAGCAGCTTAGAAGGGGGCGGGGATACGCAGTATTTT; j_call: TRBJ2-3; clone_size: once; d_call: TRBD1; v_call: TRBV7-6
cdr3_aa: CASSQGDRVGETQYF; cdr3_nt: TGTGCCAGCAGCCAAGGGGACAGGGTCGGAGAGACCCAGTACTTC; j_call: TRBJ2-5; clone_size: -; d_call: TRBD1; v_call: TRBV4-2
cdr3_aa: CASSQDHGPRYEQYF; cdr3_nt: TGCGCCAGCAGCCAAGATCATGGCCCCAGATACGAGCAGTACTTC; j_call: TRBJ2-7; clone_size: -; d_call: -; v_call: TRBV4-3
cdr3_aa: CASSRDSYEQYF; cdr3_nt: TGTGCCAGCAGCAGGGACAGTTACGAGCAGTACTTC; j_call: TRBJ2-7; clone_size: -; d_call: TRBD1; v_call: TRBV6-5
cdr3_aa: CASSGTGTGEQYF; cdr3_nt: TGCGCCAGCTCCGGGACAGGGACGGGCGAGCAGTACTTC; j_call: TRBJ2-7; clone_size: few; d_call: TRBD1; v_call: TRBV5-1
cdr3_aa: CASRGLANDEQYF; cdr3_nt: TGTGCCAGCAGGGGACTAGCGAACGACGAGCAGTACTTC; j_call: TRBJ2-7; clone_size: -; d_call: TRBD2; v_call: TRBV5-6
cdr3_aa: CASSVGGSVSTDTQYF; cdr3_nt: TGTGCCAGCAGCGTAGGAGGTAGCGTCAGCACAGATACGCAGTATTTT; j_call: TRBJ2-3; clone_size: -; d_call: -; v_call: TRBV9
cdr3_aa: CASSSRRGAFYEQYF; cdr3_nt: TGTGCCAGCAGTTCCCGCCGGGGGGCCTTTTACGAGCAGTACTTC; j_call: TRBJ2-7; clone_size: -; d_call: -; v_call: TRBV25-1
cdr3_aa: CASSVETGLSGNTIYF; cdr3_nt: TGTGCCAGCAGCGTGGAGACAGGACTCTCTGGAAACACCATATATTTT; j_call: TRBJ1-3; clone_size: -; d_call: -; v_call: TRBV7-7
cdr3_aa: CASSGGTQETQYF; cdr3_nt: TGTGCCAGCAGTGGAGGGACTCAAGAGACCCAGTACTTC; j_call: TRBJ2-5; clone_size: -; d_call: -; v_call: TRBV2
cdr3_aa: CASGLVLGKRGGTEQYF; cdr3_nt: TGTGCTAGTGGTTTGGTATTGGGGAAGCGGGGGGGTACCGAGCAGTACTTC; j_call: TRBJ2-7; clone_size: -; d_call: TRBD2; v_call: TRBV12-5
cdr3_aa: CASRLKLNQETQYF; cdr3_nt: TGTGCCAGCAGATTAAAGCTAAACCAAGAGACCCAGTACTTC; j_call: TRBJ2-5; clone_size: -; d_call: -; v_call: TRBV7-2
cdr3_aa: CATSIRVQETQYF; cdr3_nt: TGTGCCACCAGCATCAGGGTCCAAGAGACCCAGTACTTC; j_call: TRBJ2-5; clone_size: -; d_call: -; v_call: TRBV15
cdr3_aa: CASSYSGAETEAFF; cdr3_nt: TGTGCCAGCAGTTACTCAGGGGCAGAAACTGAAGCTTTCTTT; j_call: TRBJ1-1; clone_size: -; d_call: -; v_call: TRBV6-6
cdr3_aa: CATQGGVAGAQETQYF; cdr3_nt: TGTGCCACCCAGGGGGGGGTAGCGGGGGCCCAAGAGACCCAGTACTTC; j_call: TRBJ2-5; clone_size: -; d_call: TRBD2; v_call: TRBV10-3
cdr3_aa: CASSLAAGYNSPLHF; cdr3_nt: TGTGCCAGCAGCTTAGCCGCGGGGTATAATTCACCCCTCCACTTT; j_call: TRBJ1-6; clone_size: -; d_call: -; v_call: TRBV7-9
cdr3_aa: CASRRDSSSYNSPLHF; cdr3_nt: TGCGCCAGCAGGAGGGACTCCAGCTCCTATAATTCACCCCTCCACTTT; j_call: TRBJ1-6; clone_size: -; d_call: -; v_call: TRBV10-1
cdr3_aa: CASSQGRLGRVNEQFF; cdr3_nt: TGTGCCAGCAGCCAAGGGCGACTAGGCAGGGTGAATGAGCAGTTCTTC; j_call: TRBJ2-1; clone_size: -; d_call: -; v_call: TRBV4-2
cdr3_aa: CASSVVPGGPGGELFF; cdr3_nt: TGTGCCAGCAGCGTAGTTCCGGGGGGGCCGGGCGGGGAGCTGTTTTTT; j_call: TRBJ2-2; clone_size: -; d_call: TRBD2; v_call: TRBV9
cdr3_aa: CASSSRGGTGMTGYTF; cdr3_nt: TGTGCCAGCAGTTCGCGCGGAGGGACAGGGATGACGGGCTACACCTTC; j_call: TRBJ1-2; clone_size: -; d_call: TRBD1; v_call: TRBV27
cdr3_aa: CASRHVLQGVVETQYF; cdr3_nt: TGTGCCAGCAGACATGTACTACAGGGGGTCGTCGAGACCCAGTACTTC; j_call: TRBJ2-5; clone_size: once; d_call: TRBD1; v_call: TRBV5-6
cdr3_aa: CATSKERGATDTQYF; cdr3_nt: TGTGCCACCAGTAAGGAGCGGGGGGCAACAGATACGCAGTATTTT; j_call: TRBJ2-3; clone_size: -; d_call: TRBD2; v_call: TRBV15
cdr3_aa: CASSLESHAGSPLHF; cdr3_nt: TGTGCCAGCAGCTTAGAGTCACATGCAGGATCACCCCTCCACTTT; j_call: TRBJ1-6; clone_size: -; d_call: -; v_call: TRBV7-3
cdr3_aa: CASSDVQGSSLLPSVYEQYF; cdr3_nt: TGTGCCAGCAGTGACGTACAGGGATCGAGCCTACTGCCCTCTGTCTACGAGCAGTACTTC; j_call: TRBJ2-7; clone_size: -; d_call: -; v_call: TRBV6-1
cdr3_aa: CASSLGQCQETQYF; cdr3_nt: TGTGCCAGCTCACTAGGACAGTGTCAAGAGACCCAGTACTTC; j_call: TRBJ2-5; clone_size: -; d_call: -; v_call: TRBV18
cdr3_aa: CSVEVRLAGGPETQYF; cdr3_nt: TGCAGCGTTGAAGTCCGACTAGCGGGGGGGCCAGAGACCCAGTACTTC; j_call: TRBJ2-5; clone_size: -; d_call: TRBD2; v_call: TRBV29-1
cdr3_aa: CASSPRGTGGNEQFF; cdr3_nt: TGCGCCAGCAGCCCGCGTGGGACAGGGGGAAATGAGCAGTTCTTC; j_call: TRBJ2-1; clone_size: -; d_call: TRBD1; v_call: TRBV5-1
cdr3_aa: CASSLNLAGSTDTQYF; cdr3_nt: TGTGCCAGCAGCTTAAATTTAGCGGGGAGCACAGATACGCAGTATTTT; j_call: TRBJ2-3; clone_size: -; d_call: TRBD2; v_call: TRBV5-6
cdr3_aa: CASSLGTVEQYF; cdr3_nt: TGTGCCAGCAGTCTAGGGACAGTCGAGCAGTACTTC; j_call: TRBJ2-7; clone_size: -; d_call: TRBD1; v_call: TRBV5-6
cdr3_aa: CASSPRGHNTVEQYF; cdr3_nt: TGTGCCAGCAGCCCTCGAGGACACAATACGGTCGAGCAGTACTTC; j_call: TRBJ2-7; clone_size: -; d_call: -; v_call: TRBV5-5
cdr3_aa: CASSQVGLDPYEQYF; cdr3_nt: TGTGCCAGCAGCCAAGTGGGACTAGATCCCTACGAGCAGTACTTC; j_call: TRBJ2-7; clone_size: -; d_call: TRBD2; v_call: TRBV14
cdr3_aa: CASSPALANTGELFF; cdr3_nt: TGCGCCAGCAGCCCCGCGCTGGCGAACACCGGGGAGCTGTTTTTT; j_call: TRBJ2-2; clone_size: -; d_call: -; v_call: TRBV5-1
cdr3_aa: CASSRRPGMNTEAFF; cdr3_nt: TGTGCCAGCAGTCGGAGGCCGGGAATGAACACTGAAGCTTTCTTT; j_call: TRBJ1-1; clone_size: -; d_call: -; v_call: TRBV6-1
cdr3_aa: CASSSEYSPLHF; cdr3_nt: TGTGCCAGCTCCTCGGAGTACTCACCCCTCCACTTT; j_call: TRBJ1-6; clone_size: -; d_call: -; v_call: TRBV2
cdr3_aa: CASSLRTSGGNEQFF; cdr3_nt: TGTGCCAGCAGCCTAAGGACTAGCGGGGGTAATGAGCAGTTCTTC; j_call: TRBJ2-1; clone_size: -; d_call: TRBD2; v_call: TRBV9
cdr3_aa: CASSSTVLSGIRYEQYF; cdr3_nt: TGTGCCAGCAGCTCAACAGTCCTTTCCGGCATTAGATACGAGCAGTACTTC; j_call: TRBJ2-7; clone_size: -; d_call: -; v_call: TRBV7-9
cdr3_aa: CASSQLLRGYNEQFF; cdr3_nt: TGTGCCAGCAGCCAATTACTCAGGGGCTACAATGAGCAGTTCTTC; j_call: TRBJ2-1; clone_size: -; d_call: -; v_call: TRBV4-2
cdr3_aa: CAWSESDYNSPLHF; cdr3_nt: TGTGCCTGGAGTGAGTCAGATTATAATTCACCCCTCCACTTT; j_call: TRBJ1-6; clone_size: once; d_call: -; v_call: TRBV30
cdr3_aa: CASSVAAGANYEQYF; cdr3_nt: TGTGCCAGCAGCGTAGCAGCGGGGGCGAACTACGAGCAGTACTTC; j_call: TRBJ2-7; clone_size: -; d_call: TRBD2; v_call: TRBV9
cdr3_aa: CASTLGSGGDTQYF; cdr3_nt: TGCGCCAGCACCTTGGGTAGCGGGGGGGATACGCAGTATTTT; j_call: TRBJ2-3; clone_size: -; d_call: TRBD2; v_call: TRBV5-1
cdr3_aa: CASSGGMNEKLFF; cdr3_nt: TGTGCCAGCTCAGGGGGGATGAATGAAAAACTGTTTTTT; j_call: TRBJ1-4; clone_size: -; d_call: TRBD1; v_call: TRBV19
cdr3_aa: CASSAGMTWEKLFF; cdr3_nt: TGTGCCAGCAGTGCCGGGATGACCTGGGAAAAACTGTTTTTT; j_call: TRBJ1-4; clone_size: once; d_call: -; v_call: TRBV9
cdr3_aa: CASSATTSGETQYF; cdr3_nt: TGTGCCAGCAGTGCTACAACTAGCGGGGAAACGCAGTATTTT; j_call: TRBJ2-3; clone_size: few; d_call: TRBD2; v_call: TRBV6-4
cdr3_aa: CASSLGAVSEQYF; cdr3_nt: TGTGCCAGCAGTTTAGGGGCTGTTTCAGAGCAGTACTTC; j_call: TRBJ2-7; clone_size: -; d_call: -; v_call: TRBV27
cdr3_aa: CASSYSGTAETQYF; cdr3_nt: TGTGCCAGCAGTTACTCGGGGACAGCCGAGACCCAGTACTTC; j_call: TRBJ2-5; clone_size: -; d_call: TRBD1; v_call: TRBV6-5
cdr3_aa: CSSSSGSLTGYTF; cdr3_nt: TGTTCCAGCAGTTCGGGTTCCCTCACTGGCTACACCTTC; j_call: TRBJ1-2; clone_size: -; d_call: -; v_call: TRBV7-9
cdr3_aa: CATSRPPGGTGGRKYNEQFF; cdr3_nt: TGTGCCACCAGCAGACCCCCGGGAGGGACAGGGGGAAGAAAGTACAATGAGCAGTTCTTC; j_call: TRBJ2-1; clone_size: -; d_call: TRBD1; v_call: TRBV15
cdr3_aa: CASSKREADGYTF; cdr3_nt: TGTGCCAGCAGTAAAAGGGAAGCGGATGGCTACACCTTC; j_call: TRBJ1-2; clone_size: -; d_call: -; v_call: TRBV5-6